Below, 12 T cell receptor beta chains from the same sample are listed, as sequenced in a study of T-cell memory formation after mild COVID-19. In TCRdb, the 5' RACE reads were re-called with MiXCR into one record per CDR3 protein. Of 350,000 to 500,000 distinct CDR3 sequences in the sample, around 20% were seen once. Sequenced input: PBMCs or a T cell subset sorted from them (not recorded which). The receptors derive from an adult woman who had mild COVID-19 (a few samples of this study predate the infection). Cell type and time point are not known.

This clonotype was counted once. The chain employs TRBV7-2 and TRBJ1-2; D ambiguous. V lost 4 bases and J 3 bases, leaving 9 bases between the germline ends. The germline gives CDR1 SGHTA, CDR2 FQGNSA. This CDR3 is 13 amino acids long. CDR3 DNA sequence: TGTGCCAGCAGCTCCCCCGGCCACTATGGCTACACCTTC. Protein product: CASSSPGHYGYTF.

The rearrangement joins TRBV15 to TRBJ2-2; D not resolved. The CDR3 runs 16 residues. V was pared by 3 bases and J by 3 bases, with 14 bases between. Looked up from germline, CDR1 is LNHNV and CDR2 is YYDKDF (reference sequence). Written as DNA, the CDR3 is TGTGCCACCAGCAGGGCGGAGCGTCGGGACACCGGGGAGCTGTTTTTT. It encodes CATSRAERRDTGELFF.

The chain combines TRBV6-2 or TRBV6-3 with TRBJ1-2; D call uncertain. With 8 bases removed from V and 2 bases from J, the gap between germline ends came to 18 bases. CDR3 length: 15 residues. The germline CDR1 and CDR2 sequences are MNHEY and SVGEGT. This chain's CDR3 is CASWEIGEINYGYTF. The CDR3 DNA reads as TGTGCCAGCTGGGAAATAGGTGAGATCAACTATGGCTACACCTTC.

The chain uses TRBV5-1 and TRBJ1-2, with 7 bases identical to TRBD1. V lost 0 bases and J lost 3; bases outside the gene matches: 2. Germline V CDR1 and CDR2: SGHRS, YFSETQ. This CDR3 has 14 amino acids. The CDR3 loop is CASSLDRGYYGYTF. As DNA, the CDR3 is TGCGCCAGCAGCTTGGACAGGGGATACTATGGCTACACCTTC.

This clonotype was counted only a few times. This chain connects TRBV13 to TRBJ2-7; TRBD1 might be the D (6 bases). With 5 bases removed from V and 6 bases from J, the gap between germline ends came to 11 bases. The germline V gene has CDR1 PRHDT and CDR2 FYEKMQ (reference sequence). CDR3 size: 12 residues. This chain's CDR3 is CASSTRGREQYF. CDR3 DNA: TGTGCCAGCAGCACCAGGGGTCGCGAGCAGTACTTC.

The table lists this clonotype with a few counts. CDR3 in amino acids: CASTEQGENTEAFF. The CDR3 bases are TGTGCCAGCACTGAGCAGGGGGAGAACACTGAAGCTTTCTTT. V and J are TRBV7-9 and TRBJ1-1; 7 positions agree with TRBD1. Losses at the gene ends were 7 bases for V and 1 base for J; bases not matched to a gene: 6. CDR1 and CDR2 (germline): SEHNR, FQNEAQ (reference sequence). The CDR3 sequence is 14 residues long.

This clonotype occurred once. The chain combines TRBV5-1 with TRBJ1-6; the D gene is possibly TRBD1 (5 bases). Germline V CDR1 and CDR2: SGHRS, YFSETQ. The CDR3 has 21 residues. With 8 bases removed from V and 0 bases from J, the gap between germline ends came to 30 bases. CDR3: CARRDAKVFGGPSSYNSPLHF. Here the CDR3 DNA reads TGCGCCAGAAGGGACGCAAAGGTGTTCGGAGGCCCGAGCTCCTATAATTCACCCCTCCACTTT.

The sample holds a few counts of this clonotype. The genes are TRBV4-2 and TRBJ2-3; possible D gene TRBD2, 6 bases. Germline values: CDR1 LGHNA, CDR2 YNFKEQ. The V end lost 3 bases, the J end lost 4 bases, and 20 bases lay between the germline ends. This CDR3 is built from 17 residues. CDR3 sequence reads: CASSHGLGTLGADTQYF. DNA for the CDR3: TGTGCCAGCAGCCACGGCCTCGGGACTCTAGGGGCAGATACGCAGTATTTT.

The chain carries TRBV20-1 and TRBJ1-5; weak D call: TRBD1 (5 bases). With 5 bases removed from V and 7 bases from J, the gap between germline ends came to 18 bases. Germline V gives CDR1 DFQATT, CDR2 SNEGSKA (reference sequence). The CDR3 runs 14 residues. CDR3 in amino acids: CSAQGTTGRQPQHF. Here the CDR3 DNA reads TGCAGTGCTCAAGGGACTACGGGAAGGCAGCCCCAGCATTTT.

This clonotype has just a few counts. The chain combines TRBV7-3 with TRBJ2-3; D is unresolved. The CDR3 loop spans 16 amino acids. The germline V and J ends were trimmed by 5 bases and 1 base, with 16 bases remaining between them. Per the germline V gene, CDR1 is SGHTA and CDR2 is FQGTGA. The CDR3 sequence is CASSARSGVGTDTQYF. DNA of the CDR3: TGTGCCAGCAGCGCACGCTCGGGCGTCGGCACAGATACGCAGTATTTT. The full variable domain, with the rest looked up from reference TRBV7-3 and TRBJ2-3, is GAGVSQTPSNKVTEKGKYVELRCDPISGHTALYWYRQSLGQGPEFLIYFQGTGAADDSGLPNDRFFAVRPEGSVSTLKIQRTERGDSAVYLCASSARSGVGTDTQYFGPGTRLTVL.

The chain recombines TRBV15 with TRBJ1-1; D is unresolved. Germline V gene lookup returns CDR1 LNHNV and CDR2 YYDKDF (reference sequence). Trimming left V 3 bases short and J 3 bases short, with 14 bases between. This CDR3 region has 15 residues. The CDR3: CATSSEGFLHTEAFF. The CDR3 DNA reads as TGTGCCACCAGCAGCGAAGGGTTTTTGCACACTGAAGCTTTCTTT.

J is TRBJ2-1 and V is TRBV6-2 or TRBV6-3; the D is unclear. Trimming pared 5 bases from V and 8 bases from J, leaving 10 bases between. This CDR3 is built from 12 residues. CDR1 MNHEY and CDR2 SVGEGT come from the germline V gene. The DNA for the CDR3 is TGTGCCAGCAGTCGCGACGGAGATGAGCAGTTCTTC. It encodes CASSRDGDEQFF.